This TCR beta chain was sequenced during a study of lymphopenia after photon versus proton radiotherapy (dated by TCRdb to about 2019). Looking at the study overall: The immunological effects of photon versus proton radiation therapy were compared in patients with gastrointestinal tumors who developed high-grade lymphopenia. The cohort comprised roughly 20 patients with gastrointestinal tumors who received either photon or proton therapy and then developed lymphopenia. The study aimed to characterize how the two radiation modalities differ in their impact on the immune system.

Library preparation was by the immunoSEQ multiplex PCR assay. T cell repertoires were profiled with deep sequencing of rearranged TCR beta loci together with multiparametric flow cytometry. This immuneACCESS table, as held by TCRdb, lists in-frame sequences with V and J called but not all clones. Of the missing ones, under half trace to an unresolved V gene in checked studies; the others have no known cause. The sample table contains over 25,000 clones; only one count was recorded for roughly 87% of them. Of the sample, around 46% is held by the ten largest clones. On this clone: The clone's antigen remains unknown. One base away there is no much larger clone; base qualities are not given.

Paper-wide results and their limitations: The survival association was assessed only in patients who died, and the authors presented better survival with proton therapy as a possibility rather than a demonstrated result. Across the cohort, a larger post-nadir drop in TCR diversity was inversely correlated with overall survival time among patients who died. During treatment, patients who received proton therapy stayed relatively stable, whereas patients who received photon therapy lost naive T cells and TCR diversity and gained effector/memory populations. After the lymphocyte count nadir, repertoires from photon-treated patients showed oligoclonal expansion, particularly of CD8+ Temra cells, and this expansion drove the decline in diversity.

V and J lose 5 bases and 3 bases, and a span of 5 bases separates them. The CDR3 holds 12 amino acids from the cysteine to the phenylalanine. Only the CDR3 DNA is retained, 36 bases long and in frame from the first base. CDR1 and CDR2, looked up from the germline V gene, are SNHLY and FYNNEI. The sequence derives from a woman aged 55-69 years with cholangiocarcinoma. Some clones in this sample may be carry-over from other donors' samples. The chain is made from TRBV2 and TRBJ2-4; no D gene is confidently identified. Here the sequenced sample was peripheral blood, taken from a patient treated with proton-based radiotherapy. CDR3 loop: CASSLDKNIQYF. The DNA sequence is given as TGTGCCAGCAGTCTAGACAAAAACATTCAGTACTTC.